The rows below give T cell receptor beta chains drawn from one sample of a study of graft-versus-host responses after intestinal transplantation. The protocol was immunoSEQ multiplex PCR, while the TCRdb copy is restricted to in-frame clones and leaves out a portion. The table records fewer than 150,000 clones, approximately 90% of them present only once. These TCRs are of unknown antigen specificity. Sequencing used unstimulated CD4+ T cells sorted from spleen or lymph node cells, obtained before intestinal transplant. All receptors come from a human donor who received an intestinal transplant. Both conserved end residues are part of each CDR3. The order of the fields is V gene, clone size, J gene, D gene, CDR3 protein, CDR3 DNA. D genes are given only for firm matches. Clone size is given for some rows only: seen once, a few or many times, or a class if the clone is expanded.

>TRBV11-2|.|TRBJ2-3|.
CASSLTGKDTQYF
TGTGCCAGCAGCTTAACAGGGAAGGATACGCAGTATTTT
>TRBV21-1|.|TRBJ1-4|.
CASSPSGTGGEKLFF
TGTGCCAGCAGCCCCTCCGGGACAGGGGGTGAAAAACTGTTTTTT
>TRBV19|.|TRBJ1-2|.
CASSISAGTFYTF
TGTGCCAGTAGTATCAGCGCCGGGACATTTTACACCTTC
>TRBV6-1|.|TRBJ1-2|.
CASSSQGGIYGYTF
TGTGCCAGCAGTTCACAGGGTGGGATCTATGGCTACACCTTC
>TRBV6-1|.|TRBJ2-1|.
CASSEGRANEQFF
TGTGCCAGCAGTGAAGGGAGGGCCAATGAGCAGTTCTTC
>TRBV21-1|.|TRBJ2-1|.
CASTSDDLDSYNEQFF
TGTGCCAGCACCTCCGACGACCTTGACAGTTACAATGAGCAGTTCTTC
>TRBV30|.|TRBJ1-5|.
CAWSARARQPQHF
TGTGCCTGGAGTGCGAGGGCGCGGCAGCCCCAGCATTTT
>TRBV18|.|TRBJ2-2|TRBD2
CASSSRTSGGAVTGELFF
TGTGCCAGCTCATCTCGGACTAGCGGGGGGGCCGTCACCGGGGAGCTGTTTTTT
>TRBV19|.|TRBJ1-2|TRBD1
CASSGPRGQANYGYTF
TGTGCCAGTAGTGGCCCCCGTGGACAGGCCAACTATGGCTACACCTTC
>TRBV18|.|TRBJ2-1|.
CASSPLGRSGRSNEQFF
TGTGCCAGCTCACCTCTGGGCCGCTCAGGGAGGTCCAATGAGCAGTTCTTC
>TRBV11-2|.|TRBJ2-7|TRBD2
CASSKRPPGGDAYEQYF
TGTGCCAGCAGCAAACGCCCTCCCGGGGGGGACGCCTACGAGCAGTACTTC
>TRBV7-8|.|TRBJ1-1|.
CASSLVVGLGGTEAFF
TGTGCCAGCAGCTTAGTCGTCGGATTGGGGGGGACTGAAGCTTTCTTT
>TRBV5-1|.|TRBJ2-2|TRBD2
CASSFGGSNTGELFF
TGCGCCAGCAGCTTCGGGGGGTCGAACACCGGGGAGCTGTTTTTT
>TRBV25-1|.|TRBJ1-1|.
CASSGRGVGTEAFF
TGTGCCAGCAGTGGGCGAGGGGTAGGGACTGAAGCTTTCTTT
>TRBV7-8|.|TRBJ2-1|.
CASSLGASVQSEQFF
TGTGCCAGCAGCTTAGGGGCTAGCGTACAATCCGAGCAGTTCTTC
>TRBV11-3|.|TRBJ2-1|TRBD2
CASSVPSGGPINEQFF
TGTGCCAGCAGCGTCCCTAGCGGGGGCCCTATCAATGAGCAGTTCTTC
>TRBV5-4|few|TRBJ2-7|TRBD2
CASSFSGGFYEQYF
TGTGCCAGCAGCTTTAGCGGGGGATTCTACGAGCAGTACTTC
>TRBV5-1|.|TRBJ2-1|TRBD1
CASSLEAGGIYNEQFF
TGCGCCAGCAGCTTGGAGGCAGGGGGCATCTACAATGAGCAGTTCTTC
>TRBV5-4|.|TRBJ2-3|TRBD2
CASGSGPGLQRDTQYF
TGTGCCAGCGGAAGCGGGCCGGGACTACAAAGGGATACGCAGTATTTT
>TRBV11-2|once|TRBJ1-3|.
CASSKPGLSSGNTIYF
TGTGCCAGCAGCAAACCGGGATTAAGCTCTGGAAACACCATATATTTT
>TRBV30|once|TRBJ2-7|TRBD2
CAWRLAGGYEQYF
TGTGCCTGGAGACTAGCGGGGGGCTACGAGCAGTACTTC
>TRBV2|.|TRBJ1-2|TRBD1
CASKGGQGAINYGYTF
TGTGCCAGCAAGGGGGGTCAGGGGGCGATTAACTATGGCTACACCTTC